This T cell receptor beta chain emerged from a study of blood T cell repertoires in COVID-19. Original methodology: Amplification of reference gene primers provided the estimated nucleated cell counts. Produced via immunoSEQ multiplex PCR; TCRdb's table is partial and in-frame only. That table supplies the V and J calls and clone size; D and trimming were determined from the DNA. The sample contains some 70,000 clones, 90% of which appear only once. Material: peripheral blood. This TCR derives from a man in his forties or fifties with acute or convalescent COVID-19.

The CDR3 here is CASTSGFQITDTQYF. CDR3 nucleotide sequence: TGTGCCAGCACCTCGGGATTCCAGATAACAGATACGCAGTATTTT. The V call is TRBV5-5, the J call TRBJ2-3; tentatively, D is TRBD2 (5 bases). The ends were cut back, 6 bases at V and 3 bases at J, with 17 bases in the middle. Germline V gene data show CDR1 as SGHKS and CDR2 as YYEKEE (reference sequence). This CDR3 is 15 amino acids long.